A selection of T cell receptor beta chains follows, all from one sample in a study of blood T cell repertoires in COVID-19. This table comes from immunoSEQ multiplex PCR, and its TCRdb copy is limited to in-frame clones, with some not included. The table has more than 85,000 clones, about 85% seen once. Sequenced input: peripheral blood. The receptors derive from an elderly man with acute or convalescent COVID-19. Both conserved end residues are part of each CDR3. The D gene is left open where the match is weak.

v_gene,j_gene,d_gene,len,CDR3aa
TRBV14,TRBJ2-7,NA,13,CASSQDPGYEQYF
TRBV11-3,TRBJ2-3,NA,14,CASSVNSITDTQYF
TRBV5-1,TRBJ2-7,NA,15,CASSLVAGFRYEQYF
TRBV5-1,TRBJ1-3,NA,16,CASSLVGGNSGNTIYF
TRBV29-1,TRBJ1-1,NA,14,CSVRFGQPNTEAFF
TRBV5-5,TRBJ1-5,NA,16,CASSLEGVLGNQPQHF
TRBV9,TRBJ2-3,TRBD2,15,CASSKGGRAADTQYF
TRBV5-4,TRBJ2-2,NA,13,CASSLEGHGELFF
TRBV4-2,TRBJ1-3,TRBD1,16,CASSQGGTGGGNTIYF
TRBV6-1,TRBJ2-2,TRBD1,15,CASSEEDRGTGELFF
TRBV12-3/TRBV12-4,TRBJ2-7,NA,13,CASSLKTDSEQYF
TRBV7-3,TRBJ2-2,TRBD2,17,CASSLAGLAGNTGELFF
TRBV5-1,TRBJ2-2,TRBD1,16,CASSISGTGDTGELFF
TRBV28,TRBJ1-6,TRBD1,16,CASSLAWTGEDSPLHF
TRBV30,TRBJ2-3,NA,14,CAWSLGQRTDTQYF
TRBV28,TRBJ2-2,TRBD1,15,CASSPTGGLSGELFF
TRBV5-6,TRBJ2-3,TRBD2,17,CASSLIGRAGGTDTQYF
TRBV3-1/TRBV3-2,TRBJ2-7,TRBD2,16,CASSQARLAGVDEQYF
TRBV5-1,TRBJ1-5,TRBD1,14,CASSPRQGWEPQHF
TRBV5-1,TRBJ2-2,TRBD2,14,CASSLGTSHGELFF
TRBV5-1,TRBJ2-7,TRBD1,15,CASSLVGDRGNEQYF
TRBV5-8,TRBJ1-6,TRBD1,15,CASSLTPGGDSPLHF
TRBV25-1,TRBJ2-5,TRBD1,15,CASSSPGTGSETQYF
TRBV3-1/TRBV3-2,TRBJ2-5,NA,13,CASSQERRETQYF
TRBV5-1,TRBJ2-5,TRBD2,16,CASSLGGLAGSETQYF
TRBV27,TRBJ1-1,NA,15,CASSLSPQVNTEAFF
TRBV18,TRBJ1-6,NA,15,CASSPRGTDNSPLHF
TRBV19,TRBJ2-2,TRBD2,17,CASSIVGAGGGAGELFF
TRBV7-3,TRBJ2-1,TRBD2,17,CASSLTAGTSGPNEQFF
TRBV20-1,TRBJ2-5,TRBD2,17,CSASSPSSGASQETQYF
TRBV7-3,TRBJ2-2,TRBD1,13,CASSRQGSGELFF
TRBV6-5,TRBJ1-2,TRBD1,13,CASTGTGGYGYTF
TRBV28,TRBJ2-1,NA,14,CASSLRGAHNEQFF
TRBV5-1,TRBJ2-5,NA,12,CASSFQQETQYF
TRBV13,TRBJ2-2,TRBD1,16,CASSPWGQRGAGELFF
TRBV19,TRBJ2-6,NA,14,CATKGHSGANVLTF
TRBV18,TRBJ2-1,TRBD2,14,CASPLAGGPEEQFF
TRBV28,TRBJ1-1,NA,14,CASSLVGLNTEAFF
TRBV9,TRBJ1-1,TRBD1,13,CASSRTGVAEAFF
TRBV7-3,TRBJ2-3,TRBD1,16,CASSLGQGILRDTQYF
TRBV28,TRBJ1-5,NA,17,CASSLGVGTLSNQPQHF
TRBV7-9,TRBJ2-5,NA,14,CASSLFQQGETQYF
TRBV7-2,TRBJ2-2,TRBD2,16,CASSNLGLASAGELFF
TRBV11-2,TRBJ1-2,NA,14,CASSLGQANYGYTF
TRBV27,TRBJ1-1,NA,16,CASRSTSGGRGTEAFF
TRBV9,TRBJ1-1,NA,14,CASSSDWGGTEAFF
TRBV19,TRBJ2-3,NA,17,CASSIRRGGDGTDTQYF
TRBV19,TRBJ2-7,NA,13,CASSIGAGSEQYF
TRBV5-4,TRBJ2-7,TRBD2,15,CASSLDPSGDYEQYF
TRBV9,TRBJ1-1,NA,12,CASSVGPTEAFF
TRBV5-1,TRBJ2-5,NA,14,CASSNLLGPETQYF